A selection of T cell receptor beta chains follows, all from one sample in a study of blood T cell repertoires in COVID-19. TCRdb keeps only in-frame clones here, not all; method: immunoSEQ multiplex PCR. The sample holds about 46,000 clones, around nine tenths seen once. The sequencing input was peripheral blood. Source of these receptors: a human donor with active COVID-19. The donor label of this sample is uncertain. Both conserved end residues are part of each CDR3. Each record gives: J gene, D gene, CDR3 length, clone size, V gene, CDR3 DNA, CDR3 protein. The D gene is left open where the match is weak. The size of a clone is reported for some rows only, either as once, few or many, or as a class for expanded clones.

TRBJ2-2 | - | 16 | - | TRBV27 | TGTGCCAGCGCACCCTTCGGGGACACGGGGACCGGGGAGCTGTTTTTT | CASAPFGDTGTGELFF
TRBJ2-5 | - | 13 | - | TRBV18 | TGTGCCAGCTCTTTCGGACAGCAAGAGACCCAGTACTTC | CASSFGQQETQYF
TRBJ1-1 | - | 13 | once | TRBV6-5 | TGTGCCAGCAGTAGGGGATTGAACACTGAAGCTTTCTTT | CASSRGLNTEAFF
TRBJ2-3 | TRBD1 | 14 | - | TRBV19 | TGTGCCAGTAGTACGACAGGGCTATCCGATACGCAGTATTTT | CASSTTGLSDTQYF
TRBJ2-1 | TRBD1 | 15 | - | TRBV5-1 | TGCGCCAGCAGGGAGGGACAGGGGAGATACAATGAGCAGTTCTTC | CASREGQGRYNEQFF
TRBJ2-7 | - | 14 | - | TRBV6-5 | TGTGCCAGCAGCCGACTAGGGGCGTTCTACGAGCAGTACTTC | CASSRLGAFYEQYF
TRBJ1-2 | TRBD1 | 15 | - | TRBV19 | TGTGCCAGTAGTATAGAGCAGGGGGCTAACTATGGCTACACCTTC | CASSIEQGANYGYTF
TRBJ2-1 | TRBD2 | 15 | once | TRBV19 | TGTGCCAGTACCCTACTAGCGGGAGGCGACAATGAGCAGTTCTTC | CASTLLAGGDNEQFF
TRBJ1-5 | TRBD1 | 15 | - | TRBV27 | TGTGCCAGCAGTCCGGGACAGGGGGCGTATCAGCCCCAGCATTTT | CASSPGQGAYQPQHF
TRBJ1-1 | - | 17 | - | TRBV7-2 | TGTGCCAGCAGCTTAGGCAGCGGAACCCCCGCAGAAACTGAAGCTTTCTTT | CASSLGSGTPAETEAFF
TRBJ2-3 | - | 14 | - | TRBV9 | TGTGCCAGCAGCGTAGCTGAGGGTACAGATACGCAGTATTTT | CASSVAEGTDTQYF
TRBJ2-7 | - | 15 | - | TRBV27 | TGTGCCAGCAGTTTACGGTCGGACAGCCCCTACGAGCAGTACTTC | CASSLRSDSPYEQYF
TRBJ1-4 | TRBD1 | 14 | - | TRBV10-3 | TGTGCCATCAGTGAGTCGACAGGGACTGAAAAACTGTTTTTT | CAISESTGTEKLFF
TRBJ2-1 | - | 15 | - | TRBV4-2 | TGTGCCAGCAGCCAAGAACCTAGTGCTTACAATGAGCAGTTCTTC | CASSQEPSAYNEQFF
TRBJ2-5 | - | 17 | - | TRBV7-2 | TGTGCCAGCAGCTTAGAATCTCGGGCAGACGGAGGAGAGACCCAGTACTTC | CASSLESRADGGETQYF
TRBJ1-4 | - | 14 | once | TRBV2 | TGTGCCAGCAGTGGCGGACAGCAAAATGAAAAACTGTTTTTT | CASSGGQQNEKLFF
TRBJ2-5 | - | 12 | - | TRBV29-1 | TGCAGCGTTTCGGTAGCCCAAGAGACCCAGTACTTC | CSVSVAQETQYF
TRBJ2-7 | TRBD1 | 15 | - | TRBV14 | TGTGCCAGCAGCCAAGTGACAGGGGGCTTCTACGAGCAGTACTTC | CASSQVTGGFYEQYF
TRBJ1-4 | - | 15 | - | TRBV18 | TGTGCCAGCTCTCCCACAGGAAGAAAGAATGAAAAACTGTTTTTT | CASSPTGRKNEKLFF
TRBJ2-1 | - | 15 | - | TRBV4-2 | TGTGCCAGCAGCCCAAGATCAGGTTCCTACAATGAGCAGTTCTTC | CASSPRSGSYNEQFF
TRBJ1-2 | TRBD1 | 13 | - | TRBV6-5 | TGTGCCAGCAGCTGGGGACAGAACTATGGCTACACCTTC | CASSWGQNYGYTF
TRBJ2-7 | - | 18 | - | TRBV4-1 | TGCGCCAGCAGCCAGAGGTTATCTCTGGGTTTACCGGCCTACGAGCAGTACTTC | CASSQRLSLGLPAYEQYF
TRBJ1-2 | - | 14 | once | TRBV19 | TGTGCCAGTAGTCGCGGAGGGCTGAGTAAGGGCTACACCTTC | CASSRGGLSKGYTF
TRBJ2-3 | TRBD2 | 16 | - | TRBV7-9 | TGTGCCAGCAGCCTGCAACTAGCGGGAGGCCCAGATACGCAGTATTTT | CASSLQLAGGPDTQYF
TRBJ1-2 | - | 15 | - | TRBV3-1/TRBV3-2 | TGTGCCAGCAGCCAAGATTGGCAAACTAACTATGGCTACACCTTC | CASSQDWQTNYGYTF
TRBJ1-1 | TRBD1 | 17 | - | TRBV30 | TGTGCCTGGAACCCTGCCCGGGACAGGGGTATGAACACTGAAGCTTTCTTT | CAWNPARDRGMNTEAFF
TRBJ2-2 | TRBD1 | 16 | - | TRBV4-1 | TGCGCCAGCAGCCAACCGGGACAGGGCCCCACCGGGGAGCTGTTTTTT | CASSQPGQGPTGELFF